The 25 T cell receptor beta chains in this list originate from one sample, sequenced in a study of shared T cell receptors in the human thymus. Clones were read by immunoSEQ multiplex PCR, and TCRdb kept only the in-frame ones, dropping some. This sample has about 500,000 clones, with 70% to 80% found just once. This same sample was also taken into another study, of human thymus T cells.

The sample consisted of thymocytes. The receptors originated from a boy under three years old with a congenital heart defect.

The genes are TRBV4-3 and TRBJ1-1; D call uncertain. Trimming cost V 0 bases and J 4 bases, with 21 bases left between them. The CDR3 is 18 amino acids. Germline CDR1 is LGHNA and CDR2 is YSLEER. CDR3 nucleotides: TGCGCCAGCAGCCAAGAGGATCCGAGACACTCGGATGGCACTGAAGCTTTCTTT. This translates into CASSQEDPRHSDGTEAFF.

The chain joins TRBV4-1 to TRBJ2-7; 7 bases map to TRBD2. J lost 4 bases, V lost 1 base, and 4 bases had no gene match. Germline V gene data show CDR1 as MGHRA and CDR2 as YSYEKL. The CDR3 consists of 14 residues. The CDR3 nucleotides read TGCGCCAGCAGCCAAGGCGGGGGAACGTACGAGCAGTACTTC. Translated, it gives CASSQGGGTYEQYF.

The V gene is TRBV10-1, the J gene TRBJ2-7, with TRBD1 matching 8 bases. V lost 2 bases to trimming and J lost 3 bases; unmatched junction nucleotides: 0. Germline loops: CDR1 WNHNN, CDR2 SYGVQD (reference sequence). This CDR3 is built from 13 residues. Written as DNA, the CDR3 is TGCGCCAGCAGTGAGACAGGGGGCTACGAGCAGTACTTC. It codes for CASSETGGYEQYF.

This clone was seen a single time. The chain links TRBV10-1 to TRBJ2-5, with TRBD1 matching over 8 bases. V gave up 2 bases and J gave up 5 bases; unmatched junction bases: 10. Germline V gene data show CDR1 as WNHNN and CDR2 as SYGVQD (reference sequence). This CDR3 is built from 16 residues. CDR3 DNA sequence: TGCGCCAGCAGTGAGGGTGGACAGGGTCTATGGGAGACCCAGTACTTC. This gives the protein CASSEGGQGLWETQYF.

V is TRBV19 and J is TRBJ2-3; D not certain. CDR3 length: 15 residues. The V and J ends lost 1 base and 2 bases respectively, with 10 bases between them. From germline, CDR1 is LNHDA and CDR2 SQIVND (reference sequence). CDR3 region: CASSIAGDSTDTQYF. CDR3 nucleotides: TGTGCCAGTAGTATAGCTGGCGACTCCACAGATACGCAGTATTTT.

V is TRBV27 and J is TRBJ1-2, with a tentative D call TRBD1 (5 bases). CDR3 length: 13 amino acids. The V gene's germline CDR1 is MNHEY and CDR2 SMNVEV (reference sequence). The ends were cut back, 9 bases at V and 6 bases at J, with 17 bases in the middle. CDR3: CASRSGPVDGYTF. CDR3 coding DNA: TGTGCCAGTCGGTCAGGGCCGGTCGATGGCTACACCTTC.

This clone was seen only once. The chain carries TRBV5-6 and TRBJ2-4, with a tentative D call TRBD1 (5 bases). This CDR3 has 16 residues. The ends were cut back, 1 base at V and 0 bases at J, with 11 bases in the middle. Germline lookup yields CDR1 SGHDT and CDR2 YYEEEE. The CDR3 spells CASSLIDSIAKNIQYF. In DNA, the CDR3 is TGTGCCAGCAGCTTGATCGACAGCATAGCCAAAAACATTCAGTACTTC.

The CDR3 DNA is TGTGCCAGCAGCTTTGCTAGCGGGAGGGCCAGAGTACAAGAGACCCAGTACTTC. This codes for CASSFASGRARVQETQYF. This chain joins TRBV7-9 and TRBJ2-5, with 12 bases matching TRBD2. Germline trimming cut 3 bases from V and 2 bases from J; bases unmatched to any gene: 10. The germline V gene encodes CDR1 SEHNR and CDR2 FQNEAQ (reference sequence). This CDR3 contains 18 residues.

The chain uses TRBV19 and TRBJ1-5, with 8 nucleotides matching TRBD1. CDR3 length: 15 residues. The germline V gene encodes CDR1 LNHDA and CDR2 SQIVND (reference sequence). V shed 4 bases, J shed 5 bases, and the junction held 7 bases outside the gene matches. CDR3 sequence (DNA): TGTGCCAGTAGTAGGGACGCAGGGGGCTATCAGCCCCAGCATTTT. Amino acids: CASSRDAGGYQPQHF.

The table lists this clone with a count of one. V usage is TRBV7-3 and J usage is TRBJ1-2; 8 bases map to TRBD1. The CDR3 is 15 residues long. V gave up 4 bases and J gave up 0 bases; unmatched junction bases: 4. The V gene's germline CDR1 is SGHTA and CDR2 FQGTGA. As DNA, the CDR3 is TGTGCCAGCAGCTCCTTGACAGGGGCTAACTATGGCTACACCTTC. It translates to CASSSLTGANYGYTF.

The chain carries TRBV11-3 and TRBJ2-7; D might be TRBD1 (5 bases). With 4 bases removed from V and 7 bases from J, the gap between germline ends came to 8 bases. The germline gives CDR1 SGHNT, CDR2 YENEEA. This CDR3 is built from 11 residues. The CDR3 DNA reads as TGTGCCAGCAGCTCCGCAGGGGAGCAGTACTTC. It translates to CASSSAGEQYF.

V gene TRBV6-5 combines with J gene TRBJ2-5; the D gene is possibly TRBD2 (6 bases). In germline, CDR1 is MNHEY, CDR2 SVGAGI. This CDR3 region has 13 residues. The V end lost 6 bases, the J end lost 2 bases, and 10 bases lay between the germline ends. The CDR3 region has the DNA TGTGCCAGCAGGGTAGGGAGGCAAGAGACCCAGTACTTC. Residues: CASRVGRQETQYF.

This clone was observed a handful of times. The chain combines TRBV28 with TRBJ1-5; the D gene is possibly TRBD1 (6 bases). This CDR3 contains 14 residues. CDR1 and CDR2 from the germline V gene are MDHEN and SYDVKM. Trimming cost V 1 base and J 3 bases, with 7 bases left between them. The CDR3 DNA sequence: TGTGCCAGCAGTTTATCAGGGGCCAATCAGCCCCAGCATTTT. It is translated as CASSLSGANQPQHF. The full variable domain, with the rest looked up from reference TRBV28 and TRBJ1-5, is DVKVTQSSRYLVKRTGEKVFLECVQDMDHENMFWYRQDPGLGLRLIYFSYDVKMKEKGDIPEGYSVSREKKERFSLILESASTNQTSMYLCASSLSGANQPQHFGDGTRLSIL.

This clone was detected once. V usage is TRBV7-9 and J usage is TRBJ2-7; 15 bases are a match to TRBD2. Trimming at V came to 4 bases and at J to 2 bases, leaving 6 bases not matched to a gene. The CDR3 length is 17 residues. Germline V gene lookup returns CDR1 SEHNR and CDR2 FQNEAQ (reference sequence). Written as DNA, the CDR3 is TGTGCCAGCAGCTCCGGACTAGCGGGGGGGGTTACCTACGAGCAGTACTTC. It specifies CASSSGLAGGVTYEQYF. Complete variable domain (other parts from reference TRBV7-9 and TRBJ2-7): DTGVSQNPRHKITKRGQNVTFRCDPISEHNRLYWYRQTLGQGPEFLTYFQNEAQLEKSRLLSDRFSAERPKGSFSTLEIQRTEQGDSAMYLCASSSGLAGGVTYEQYFGPGTRLTVT.

CDR3 region: CASSVIKPRDEQFF. The CDR3 DNA reads TGTGCCAGCAGTGTGATTAAACCGCGGGATGAGCAGTTCTTC. The genes are TRBV2 and TRBJ2-1; perhaps TRBD2 as D (5 bases). V dropped 4 bases and J dropped 8 bases, with 15 bases sitting between them. CDR3 length: 14 amino acids. The germline gives CDR1 SNHLY, CDR2 FYNNEI.

The chain links TRBV7-9 to TRBJ2-5, with D perhaps matching TRBD2 (6 bases). The CDR3 extends over 14 amino acids. The germline gives CDR1 SEHNR, CDR2 FQNEAQ (reference sequence). Trimming pared 6 bases from V and 0 bases from J, leaving 11 bases between. The CDR3 DNA reads TGTGCCAGCAGTTTCCGGGACTACCAAGAGACCCAGTACTTC. Its protein product is CASSFRDYQETQYF.

This sequence joins TRBV29-1 and TRBJ1-2, with D possibly matching TRBD1 (5 bases). In germline, CDR1 is SQVTM, CDR2 ANQGSEA. The germline V and J ends were trimmed by 4 bases and 7 bases, with 19 bases remaining between them. The CDR3 has 14 residues. The CDR3: CSVALVQGGGGYTF. The CDR3 bases are TGCAGCGTTGCTCTCGTGCAGGGCGGGGGTGGCTACACCTTC.

This chain joins TRBV5-4 and TRBJ2-1; the match to TRBD2 covers 15 bases. Germline assignment: CDR1 SGHNT and CDR2 YYREEE (reference sequence). This CDR3 comprises 16 residues. The V and J ends lost 2 bases and 10 bases, in that order; junction bases with no gene match: 7. The CDR3 protein is CASSLGTSGRFREQFF. The CDR3 nucleotides are TGTGCCAGCAGCTTAGGGACTAGCGGGAGGTTCCGCGAGCAGTTCTTC.

This clone has just a few counts. This chain connects TRBV5-6 to TRBJ2-7, with 7 bases fitting TRBD1. Germline V gene data show CDR1 as SGHDT and CDR2 as YYEEEE. V lost 5 bases to trimming and J lost 0 bases; unmatched junction nucleotides: 5. The CDR3 is made up of 14 amino acids. The CDR3 DNA follows: TGTGCCAGCAGACGACAGGGTATCTCCTACGAGCAGTACTTC. Translated: CASRRQGISYEQYF.

The chain uses TRBV2 and TRBJ2-3, with TRBD2 matching over 11 bases. V shed 0 bases, J shed 5 bases, and the junction held 7 bases outside the gene matches. Looked up from germline, CDR1 is SNHLY and CDR2 is FYNNEI. This CDR3 region has 17 residues. The chain's CDR3 is CASSEASGRAGKDTQYF. The CDR3 DNA follows: TGTGCCAGCAGTGAAGCTAGCGGGAGGGCCGGAAAAGATACGCAGTATTTT.

This sequence joins TRBV4-3 and TRBJ2-3; possibly TRBD1 for D (5 bases). V was trimmed by 4 bases and J by 0 bases, leaving 11 bases between them. This CDR3 spans 15 amino acids. Germline V gene sequence: CDR1 LGHNA, CDR2 YSLEER. Here the CDR3 reads CASSRRQLSTDTQYF. The CDR3 nucleotides are TGCGCCAGCAGCCGCCGACAGCTTAGCACAGATACGCAGTATTTT.

Of note for this clone: A read error may account for a junction end that differs from germline. DNA for the CDR3: TGTGCCAGCAGTGAAGCGCGGGCTAGCGAGTCCAATGATCAGTTCTTC. Residues: CASSEARASESNDQFF. The chain employs TRBV6-1 and TRBJ2-1; tentatively, D is TRBD2 (6 bases). Germline V CDR1 and CDR2: MNHNS, SASEGT. CDR3 length equals 16 residues.

V gene TRBV27 combines with J gene TRBJ2-5; TRBD2 matches at 7 bases. CDR1 and CDR2 from the germline V gene are MNHEY and SMNVEV (reference sequence). Trimming removed 5 bases from V and 7 bases from J; junction bases left unmatched: 19. This CDR3 comprises 17 residues. CDR3 in DNA: TGTGCCAGCAGTCCTGGGGATCGCGGGGGTGTACAGCGGACCCAGTACTTC. It encodes CASSPGDRGGVQRTQYF.

This rearrangement joins TRBV7-2 to TRBJ2-7, with D unclear. V lost 2 bases to trimming and J lost 3 bases, with 8 bases between them. The V gene's germline CDR1 is SGHTA and CDR2 FQGNSA. The CDR3 totals 13 residues. The CDR3 reads CASSLTHRYEQYF. CDR3 nucleotide sequence: TGTGCCAGCAGCTTAACACACCGCTACGAGCAGTACTTC.

The chain employs TRBV29-1 and TRBJ2-1; the match to TRBD1 covers 8 bases. Losses at the gene ends were 6 bases for V and 7 bases for J; bases not matched to a gene: 14. Germline-derived CDR1 and CDR2 are SQVTM and ANQGSEA. The CDR3 covers 15 residues. The CDR3 DNA reads as TGCAGCGTCGACCGGACAGGGCGGGGTACAAATGAGCAGTTCTTC. Its protein is CSVDRTGRGTNEQFF.